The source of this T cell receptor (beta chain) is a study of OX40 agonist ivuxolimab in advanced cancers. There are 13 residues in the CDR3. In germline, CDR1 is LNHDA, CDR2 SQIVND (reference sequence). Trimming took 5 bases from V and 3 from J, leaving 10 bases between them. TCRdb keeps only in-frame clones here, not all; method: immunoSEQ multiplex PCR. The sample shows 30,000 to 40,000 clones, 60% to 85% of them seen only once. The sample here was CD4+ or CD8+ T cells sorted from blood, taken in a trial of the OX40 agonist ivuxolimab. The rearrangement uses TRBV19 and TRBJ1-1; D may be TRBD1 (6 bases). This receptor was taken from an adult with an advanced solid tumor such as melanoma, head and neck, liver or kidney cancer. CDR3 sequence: CASSSYRDTEAFF. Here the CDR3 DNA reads TGTGCCAGTAGTTCTTACAGGGACACTGAAGCTTTCTTT.